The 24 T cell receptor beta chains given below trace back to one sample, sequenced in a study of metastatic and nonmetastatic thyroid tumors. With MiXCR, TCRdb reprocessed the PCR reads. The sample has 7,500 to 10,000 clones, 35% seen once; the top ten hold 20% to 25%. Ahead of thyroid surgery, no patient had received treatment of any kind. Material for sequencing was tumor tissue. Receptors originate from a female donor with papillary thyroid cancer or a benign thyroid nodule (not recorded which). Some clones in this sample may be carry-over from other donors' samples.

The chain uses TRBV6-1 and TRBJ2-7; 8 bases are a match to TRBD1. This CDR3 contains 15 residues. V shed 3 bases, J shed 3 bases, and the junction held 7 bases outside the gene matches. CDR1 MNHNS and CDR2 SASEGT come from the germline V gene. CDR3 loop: CASSEQGAGGYEQYF. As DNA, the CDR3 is TGTGCCAGCAGTGAGCAGGGGGCTGGTGGCTACGAGCAGTACTTC.

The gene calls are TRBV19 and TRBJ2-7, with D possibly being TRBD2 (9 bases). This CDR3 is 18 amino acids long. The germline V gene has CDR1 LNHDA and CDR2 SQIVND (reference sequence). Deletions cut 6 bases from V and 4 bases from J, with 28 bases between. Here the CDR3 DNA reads TGTGCCAGTAGCGCGGGGGGGGACAGGATGCCTCAGGGGTACGAGCAGTACTTC. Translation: CASSAGGDRMPQGYEQYF.

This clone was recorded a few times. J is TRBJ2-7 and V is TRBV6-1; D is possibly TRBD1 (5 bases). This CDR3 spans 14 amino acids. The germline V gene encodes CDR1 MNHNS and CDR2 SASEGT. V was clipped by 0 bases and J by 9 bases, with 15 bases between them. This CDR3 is CASSEALQGSRQYF. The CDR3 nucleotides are TGTGCCAGCAGTGAAGCATTGCAGGGCAGTAGGCAGTACTTC.

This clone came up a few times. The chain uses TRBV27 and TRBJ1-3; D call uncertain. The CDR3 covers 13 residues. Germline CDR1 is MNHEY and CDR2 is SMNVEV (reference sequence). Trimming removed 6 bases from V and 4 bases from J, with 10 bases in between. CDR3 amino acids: CASRHSSGNTIYF. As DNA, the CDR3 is TGTGCCAGCAGACACAGTAGCGGAAACACCATATATTTT.

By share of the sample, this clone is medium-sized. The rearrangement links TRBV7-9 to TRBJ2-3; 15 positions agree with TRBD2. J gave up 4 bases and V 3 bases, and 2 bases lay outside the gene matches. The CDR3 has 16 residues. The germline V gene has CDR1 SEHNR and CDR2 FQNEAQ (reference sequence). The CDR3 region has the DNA TGTGCCAGCAGCTTTCGGACTAGCGGGGGGGCAGATACGCAGTATTTT. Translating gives CASSFRTSGGADTQYF.

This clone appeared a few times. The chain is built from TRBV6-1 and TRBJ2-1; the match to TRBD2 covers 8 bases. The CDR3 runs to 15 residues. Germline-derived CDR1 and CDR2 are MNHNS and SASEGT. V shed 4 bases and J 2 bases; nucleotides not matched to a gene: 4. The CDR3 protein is CASSVGRGAYNEQFF. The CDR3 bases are TGTGCCAGCAGTGTCGGGAGGGGTGCCTACAATGAGCAGTTCTTC.

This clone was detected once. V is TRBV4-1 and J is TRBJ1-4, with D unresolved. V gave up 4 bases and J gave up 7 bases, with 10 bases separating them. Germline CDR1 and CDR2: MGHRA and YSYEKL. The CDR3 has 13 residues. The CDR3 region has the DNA TGCGCCAGCAGCCGGGATCAAACTGAAAAACTGTTTTTT. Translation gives CASSRDQTEKLFF.

The CDR3 bases are TGTGCCAGCAGGGATGGACCCGAGCAGTACTTC. Translating it yields CASRDGPEQYF. V gene TRBV6-1 combines with J gene TRBJ2-7; D remains unclear. There are 11 residues in the CDR3. The V and J ends lost 6 bases and 6 bases respectively, with 9 bases between them. Germline values: CDR1 MNHNS, CDR2 SASEGT.

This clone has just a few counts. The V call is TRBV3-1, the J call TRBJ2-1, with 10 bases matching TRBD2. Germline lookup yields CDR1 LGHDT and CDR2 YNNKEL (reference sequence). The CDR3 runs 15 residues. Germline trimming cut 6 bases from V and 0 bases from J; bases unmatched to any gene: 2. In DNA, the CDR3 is TGTGCCAGCAGGGCTAGCGGGAGCTCCTACAATGAGCAGTTCTTC. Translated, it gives CASRASGSSYNEQFF.

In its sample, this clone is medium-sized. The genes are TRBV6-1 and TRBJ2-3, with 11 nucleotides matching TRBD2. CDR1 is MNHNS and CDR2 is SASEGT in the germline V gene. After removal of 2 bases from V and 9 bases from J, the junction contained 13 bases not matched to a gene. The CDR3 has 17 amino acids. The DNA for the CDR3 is TGTGCCAGCAGTGAAAATGTCATGGCTAGCGGGGGGAGAACGCAGTATTTT. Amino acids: CASSENVMASGGRTQYF.

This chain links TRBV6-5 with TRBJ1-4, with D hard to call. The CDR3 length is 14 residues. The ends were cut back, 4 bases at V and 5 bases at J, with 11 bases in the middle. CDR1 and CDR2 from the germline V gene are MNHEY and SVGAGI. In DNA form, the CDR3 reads TGTGCCAGCAGTTTTTCCGGGAGCAATGAAAAACTGTTTTTT. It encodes CASSFSGSNEKLFF.

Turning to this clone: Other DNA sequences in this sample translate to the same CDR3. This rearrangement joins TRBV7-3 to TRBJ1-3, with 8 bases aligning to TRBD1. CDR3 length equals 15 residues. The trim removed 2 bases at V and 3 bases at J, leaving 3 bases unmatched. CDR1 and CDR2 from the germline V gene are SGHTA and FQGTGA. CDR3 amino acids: CASSLSGGFGNTIYF. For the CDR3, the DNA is TGTGCCAGCAGCTTATCAGGGGGCTTTGGAAACACCATATATTTT.

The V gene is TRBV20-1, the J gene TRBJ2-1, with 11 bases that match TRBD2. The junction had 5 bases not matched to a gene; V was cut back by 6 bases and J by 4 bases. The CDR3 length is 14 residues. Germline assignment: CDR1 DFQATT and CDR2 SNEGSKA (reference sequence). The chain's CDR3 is CSAEGLADYNEQFF. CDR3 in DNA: TGCAGTGCCGAGGGACTAGCGGATTACAATGAGCAGTTCTTC.

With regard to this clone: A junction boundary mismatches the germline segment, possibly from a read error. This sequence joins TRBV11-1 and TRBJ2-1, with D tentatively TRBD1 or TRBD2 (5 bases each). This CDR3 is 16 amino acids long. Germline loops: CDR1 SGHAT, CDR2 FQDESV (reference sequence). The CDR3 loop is CASSYAPGRQWNEQFF. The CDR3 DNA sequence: TGTGCCAGTAGCTACGCTCCGGGACGCCAGTGGAATGAGCAGTTCTTC.

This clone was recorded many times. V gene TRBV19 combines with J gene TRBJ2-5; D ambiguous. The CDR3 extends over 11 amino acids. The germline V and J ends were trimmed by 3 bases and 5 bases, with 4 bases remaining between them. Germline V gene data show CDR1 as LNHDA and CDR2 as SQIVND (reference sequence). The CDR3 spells CASSMGETQYF. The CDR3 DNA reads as TGTGCCAGTAGTATGGGGGAGACCCAGTACTTC.

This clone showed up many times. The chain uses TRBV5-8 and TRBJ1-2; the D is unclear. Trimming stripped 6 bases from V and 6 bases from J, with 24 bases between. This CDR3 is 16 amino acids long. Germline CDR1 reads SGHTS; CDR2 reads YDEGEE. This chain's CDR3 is CASTRPTFLGVDGYTF. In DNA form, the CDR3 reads TGTGCCAGCACCCGGCCCACCTTTTTGGGAGTAGATGGCTACACCTTC.

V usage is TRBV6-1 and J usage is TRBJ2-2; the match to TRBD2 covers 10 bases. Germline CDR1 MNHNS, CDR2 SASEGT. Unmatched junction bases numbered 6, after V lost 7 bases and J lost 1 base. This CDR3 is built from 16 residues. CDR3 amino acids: CASTLGLAVNTGELFF. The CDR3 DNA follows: TGTGCCAGCACCCTAGGACTAGCGGTGAACACCGGGGAGCTGTTTTTT.

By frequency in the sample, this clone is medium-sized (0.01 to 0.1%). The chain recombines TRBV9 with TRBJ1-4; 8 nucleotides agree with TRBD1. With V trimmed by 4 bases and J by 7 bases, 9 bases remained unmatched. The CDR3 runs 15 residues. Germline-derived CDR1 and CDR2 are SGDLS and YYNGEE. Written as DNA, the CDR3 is TGTGCCAGCAGCTCCCAGGGGGCGCGGGGTGAAAAACTGTTTTTT. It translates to CASSSQGARGEKLFF.

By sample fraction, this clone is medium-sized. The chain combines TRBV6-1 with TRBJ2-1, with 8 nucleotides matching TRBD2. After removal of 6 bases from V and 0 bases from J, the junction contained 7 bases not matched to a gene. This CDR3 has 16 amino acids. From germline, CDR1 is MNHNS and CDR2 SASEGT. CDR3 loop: CASSLDGGGSYNEQFF. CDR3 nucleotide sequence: TGTGCCAGCAGCCTCGACGGGGGGGGCTCCTACAATGAGCAGTTCTTC.

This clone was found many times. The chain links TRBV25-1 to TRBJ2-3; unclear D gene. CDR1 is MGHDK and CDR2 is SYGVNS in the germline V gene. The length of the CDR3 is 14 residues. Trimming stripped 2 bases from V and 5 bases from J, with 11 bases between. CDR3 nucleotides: TGTGCCAGCAGTGAACCCGGGCCGCTAGATACGCAGTATTTT. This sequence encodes CASSEPGPLDTQYF.

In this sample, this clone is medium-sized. This chain's CDR3 is CASTPREGGLSEAFF. The CDR3 DNA follows: TGTGCCAGCACCCCGAGGGAAGGGGGCTTGTCTGAAGCTTTCTTT. The V and J genes are TRBV6-1 and TRBJ1-1; 7 bases align to TRBD1. Germline V gives CDR1 MNHNS, CDR2 SASEGT. Trimming removed 7 bases from V and 6 bases from J; junction bases left unmatched: 14. This CDR3 comprises 15 residues.

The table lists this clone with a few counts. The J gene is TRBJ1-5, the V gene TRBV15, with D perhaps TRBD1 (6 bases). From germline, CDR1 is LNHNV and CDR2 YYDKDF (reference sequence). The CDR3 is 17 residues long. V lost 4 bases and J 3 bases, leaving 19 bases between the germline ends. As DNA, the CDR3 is TGTGCCACCAGCACCAGGACAGCTCTTCTCGCCAATCAGCCCCAGCATTTT. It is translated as CATSTRTALLANQPQHF.

CDR3 in amino acids: CASSRDRGLYNEQFF. The CDR3 bases are TGTGCCAGCAGCCGAGACAGGGGGCTTTACAATGAGCAGTTCTTC. The genes are TRBV11-2 and TRBJ2-1, with 10 bases identical to TRBD1. Losses at the gene ends were 5 bases for V and 4 bases for J; bases not matched to a gene: 5. Germline lookup yields CDR1 SGHAT and CDR2 FQNNGV. CDR3 length: 15 residues. Full variable domain (remainder filled in from reference TRBV11-2 and TRBJ2-1): EAGVAQSPRYKIIEKRQSVAFWCNPISGHATLYWYQQILGQGPKLLIQFQNNGVVDDSQLPKDRFSAERLKGVDSTLKIQPAKLEDSAVYLCASSRDRGLYNEQFFGPGTRLTVL.

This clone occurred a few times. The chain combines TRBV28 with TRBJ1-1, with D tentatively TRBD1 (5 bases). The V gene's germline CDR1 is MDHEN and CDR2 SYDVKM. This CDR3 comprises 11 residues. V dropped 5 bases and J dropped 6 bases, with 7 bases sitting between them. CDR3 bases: TGTGCCAGCAGTGTGACAGCTGAAGCTTTCTTT. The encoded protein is CASSVTAEAFF.